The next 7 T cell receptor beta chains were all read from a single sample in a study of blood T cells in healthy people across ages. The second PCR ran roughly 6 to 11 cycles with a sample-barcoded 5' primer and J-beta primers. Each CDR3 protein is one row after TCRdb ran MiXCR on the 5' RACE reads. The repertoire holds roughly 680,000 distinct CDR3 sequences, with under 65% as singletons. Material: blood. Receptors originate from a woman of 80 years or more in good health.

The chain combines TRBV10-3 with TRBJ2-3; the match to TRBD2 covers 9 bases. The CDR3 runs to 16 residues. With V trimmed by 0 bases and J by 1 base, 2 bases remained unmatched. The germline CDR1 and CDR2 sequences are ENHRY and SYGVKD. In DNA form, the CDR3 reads TGTGCCATCAGTGAGTCGTTAGCGGGGGGCACAGATACGCAGTATTTT. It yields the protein CAISESLAGGTDTQYF.

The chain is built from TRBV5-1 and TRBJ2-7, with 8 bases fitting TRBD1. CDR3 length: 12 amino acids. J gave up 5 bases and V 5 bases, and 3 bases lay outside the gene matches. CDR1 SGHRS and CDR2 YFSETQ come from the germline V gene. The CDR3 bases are TGCGCCAGCAGACAGACAGGGGACGAGCAGTACTTC. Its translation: CASRQTGDEQYF.

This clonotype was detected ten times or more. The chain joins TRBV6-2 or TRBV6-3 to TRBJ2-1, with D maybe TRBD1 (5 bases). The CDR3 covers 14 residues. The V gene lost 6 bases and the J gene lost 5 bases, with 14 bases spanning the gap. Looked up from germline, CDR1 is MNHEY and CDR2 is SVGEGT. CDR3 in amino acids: CASRTQGLNNEQFF. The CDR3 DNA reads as TGTGCCAGCAGAACCCAGGGTTTGAACAATGAGCAGTTCTTC.

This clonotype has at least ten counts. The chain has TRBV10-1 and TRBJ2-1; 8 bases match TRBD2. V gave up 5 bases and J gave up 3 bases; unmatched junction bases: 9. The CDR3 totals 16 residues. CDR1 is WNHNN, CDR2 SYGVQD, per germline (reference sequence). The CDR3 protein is CASSLHSGELYNEQFF. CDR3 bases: TGCGCCAGCAGTCTCCATAGCGGGGAACTCTACAATGAGCAGTTCTTC.

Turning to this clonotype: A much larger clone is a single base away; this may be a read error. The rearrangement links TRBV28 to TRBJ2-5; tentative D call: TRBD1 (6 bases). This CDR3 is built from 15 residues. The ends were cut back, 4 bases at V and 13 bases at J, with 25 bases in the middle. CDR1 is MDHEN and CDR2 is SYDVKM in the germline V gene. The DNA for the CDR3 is TGTGCCAGCAGTTCTTTTGACAGGTGGGCCTACGAGCGGTACTTC. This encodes CASSSFDRWAYERYF.

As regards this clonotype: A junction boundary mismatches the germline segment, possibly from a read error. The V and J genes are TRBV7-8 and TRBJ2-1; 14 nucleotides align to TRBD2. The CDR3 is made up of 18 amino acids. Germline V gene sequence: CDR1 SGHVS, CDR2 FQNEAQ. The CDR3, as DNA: TGTGCCAGCAGCCCAGGGACTAGCGGGAGACCCACCTACAGTGAGCAGTTCTTC. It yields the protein CASSPGTSGRPTYSEQFF.

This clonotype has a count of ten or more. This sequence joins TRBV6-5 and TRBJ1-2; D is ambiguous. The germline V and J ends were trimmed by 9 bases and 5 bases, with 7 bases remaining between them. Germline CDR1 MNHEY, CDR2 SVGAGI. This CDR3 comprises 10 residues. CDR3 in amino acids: CASFLYGYTF. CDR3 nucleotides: TGTGCCAGTTTCCTATATGGCTACACCTTC.